The next 17 T cell receptor beta chains were all read from a single sample in a study of blood T cells in healthy people across ages. Sample-barcoded 5' priming and a J-beta primer mix drove a second PCR of 7 to 11 cycles. One entry per CDR3 protein results from TCRdb running MiXCR on the 5' RACE reads. The table shows roughly 800,000 distinct CDR3 sequences, with just under 25% occurring only once. The same sample was also used in a study of T cells of mothers and their children.

The sequenced sample consisted of blood. The receptors were gathered from a boy between 10 and 17 years old in good health.

This clonotype was detected only a few times. The chain combines TRBV28 with TRBJ2-7; unclear D gene. Germline values: CDR1 MDHEN, CDR2 SYDVKM. The V and J ends lost 8 bases and 3 bases respectively, with 8 bases between them. The CDR3 is made up of 11 amino acids. CDR3 sequence (DNA): TGTGCCAGCTTTGGGAACTACGAGCAGTACTTC. This translates into CASFGNYEQYF. The variable domain in full, with the rest retrieved from reference TRBV28 and TRBJ2-7, is DVKVTQSSRYLVKRTGEKVFLECVQDMDHENMFWYRQDPGLGLRLIYFSYDVKMKEKGDIPEGYSVSREKKERFSLILESASTNQTSMYLCASFGNYEQYFGPGTRLTVT.

The V and J genes are TRBV29-1 and TRBJ2-7; 9 bases are shared with TRBD1. With 7 bases clipped from V and 5 bases from J, the junction kept 6 bases outside the gene matches. The CDR3 extends over 12 amino acids. The germline CDR1 and CDR2 sequences are SQVTM and ANQGSEA. The CDR3 loop reads CSARDREDEQYF. Written as DNA, the CDR3 is TGCAGCGCCCGGGACAGGGAGGACGAGCAGTACTTC.

The chain combines TRBV29-1 with TRBJ2-1; D gene uncertain. V was trimmed by 5 bases and J by 0 bases, leaving 11 bases between them. CDR1 is SQVTM, CDR2 ANQGSEA, per germline. The CDR3 covers 14 residues. CDR3: CSVPSISSYNEQFF. CDR3 nucleotides: TGCAGCGTTCCTAGTATAAGCTCCTACAATGAGCAGTTCTTC.

The chain is built from TRBV4-3 and TRBJ1-1; tentatively, D is TRBD1 (5 bases). Germline CDR1 and CDR2: LGHNA and YSLEER. There are 15 residues in the CDR3. V was cut by 3 bases and J by 7 bases, with 18 bases left in between. CDR3 sequence (DNA): TGCGCCAGCAGCCAGGGCAGGGTCAGCTCAGGTGAAGCTTTCTTT. Translated: CASSQGRVSSGEAFF.

Turning to this clonotype: This may be a read error, as it is one base from a much larger clone. The V and J genes are TRBV7-2 and TRBJ2-5; 9 bases line up with TRBD2. CDR3 length equals 16 residues. The ends lost 1 base at V and 4 bases at J; junction bases unmatched: 7. Germline V gives CDR1 SGHTA, CDR2 FQGNSA. In nucleotides, the CDR3 is TGTGCCAGCAGCTTAGGTCGAAGCGGGAGGACAGAGACCCAGTACTTC. Translating it yields CASSLGRSGRTETQYF.

The V and J genes are TRBV27 and TRBJ1-2; the match to TRBD1 covers 9 bases. The CDR3 loop spans 14 amino acids. CDR1 is MNHEY and CDR2 is SMNVEV in the germline V gene (reference sequence). The J segment lost 2 bases and the V segment lost 9 bases, leaving 7 bases of the junction unmatched. For the CDR3, the DNA is TGTGCCAGTAGACGGACAGGGGAAAACTATGGCTACACCTTC. This sequence encodes CASRRTGENYGYTF.

This clonotype has only a few counts. V and J are TRBV28 and TRBJ2-1; D remains unclear. The V gene lost 5 bases and the J gene lost 0 bases, with 17 bases spanning the gap. Germline values: CDR1 MDHEN, CDR2 SYDVKM. CDR3 length: 17 amino acids. CDR3 DNA sequence: TGTGCCAGCAGTCCACCGACCCTCACCAGCTCCTACAATGAGCAGTTCTTC. Translating it yields CASSPPTLTSSYNEQFF.

The rearrangement joins TRBV5-5 to TRBJ2-1; D gene uncertain. V was shortened by 6 bases and J by 6 bases, with 7 bases between the two germline ends. The germline V gene encodes CDR1 SGHKS and CDR2 YYEKEE (reference sequence). The CDR3 loop spans 11 amino acids. The CDR3 DNA reads as TGTGCCAGCACCGAAGTCAATGAGCAGTTCTTC. The encoded protein is CASTEVNEQFF.

This clonotype turned up a few times. V is TRBV7-9 and J is TRBJ2-6, with D possibly called TRBD1 or TRBD2 (5 bases each). V lost 3 bases, J lost 0 bases, and 18 bases lay in between. The CDR3 is 19 amino acids. The germline V gene encodes CDR1 SEHNR and CDR2 FQNEAQ (reference sequence). The DNA of the CDR3 is TGTGCCAGCAGCTTTGAAACAGGACTGTCGTCCTCTGGGGCCAACGTCCTGACTTTC. It yields the protein CASSFETGLSSSGANVLTF.

The rearrangement uses TRBV27 and TRBJ2-7, with 11 positions matching TRBD2. Germline loops: CDR1 MNHEY, CDR2 SMNVEV (reference sequence). This CDR3 has 21 residues. J gave up 4 bases and V 4 bases, and 24 bases lay outside the gene matches. CDR3 region: CASSSHQLGLAGGPIRYEQYF. CDR3 nucleotides: TGTGCCAGCAGTTCCCACCAGCTAGGGCTAGCGGGAGGCCCTATAAGGTACGAGCAGTACTTC.

The genes are TRBV9 and TRBJ1-1, with TRBD1 matching over 10 bases. This CDR3 comprises 15 residues. CDR1 is SGDLS and CDR2 is YYNGEE in the germline V gene. The V and J ends lost 5 bases and 1 base, in that order; junction bases with no gene match: 5. This CDR3 is CASSSRTGGNTEAFF. DNA for the CDR3: TGTGCCAGCAGTTCTCGGACAGGGGGGAACACTGAAGCTTTCTTT.

The gene calls are TRBV20-1 and TRBJ2-1, with D unresolved. V was cut by 4 bases and J by 0 bases, with 13 bases left in between. Germline values: CDR1 DFQATT, CDR2 SNEGSKA (reference sequence). The CDR3 totals 15 residues. CDR3 in DNA: TGCAGTGCTACCTCTGCGGAGTACTCCTACAATGAGCAGTTCTTC. It codes for CSATSAEYSYNEQFF.

This clonotype was counted between two and nine times. CDR3 sequence (DNA): TGTGCCAGCAGCCAAGTGGCTGGACAGATCAAAGAGACCCAGTACTTC. Translation: CASSQVAGQIKETQYF. The chain has TRBV3-1 and TRBJ2-5, with a tentative D call TRBD1 (6 bases). Germline V lookup: CDR1 LGHDT, CDR2 YNNKEL (reference sequence). Trimming shortened V by 1 base and J by 3 bases, and 15 bases separated the two germline ends. The length of the CDR3 is 16 residues.

V and J are TRBV20-1 and TRBJ2-5, with 10 bases that match TRBD2. The CDR3 is 14 residues long. Germline V gene sequence: CDR1 DFQATT, CDR2 SNEGSKA (reference sequence). V trimming: 3 bases; J trimming: 2 bases; junction bases outside the gene matches: 3. The CDR3 sequence is CSASPAGGQETQYF. CDR3 nucleotides: TGCAGTGCTAGTCCAGCGGGAGGGCAAGAGACCCAGTACTTC.

The chain has TRBV20-1 and TRBJ2-7, with D hard to call. CDR1 and CDR2 (germline): DFQATT, SNEGSKA (reference sequence). The CDR3 totals 14 residues. V was trimmed by 0 bases and J by 0 bases, leaving 9 bases between them. The chain's CDR3 is CSARDEDHSYEQYF. DNA for the CDR3: TGCAGTGCTAGAGATGAGGACCACTCCTACGAGCAGTACTTC.

CDR3 in DNA: TGTGCCAGCAGTCTAAGGCCCGTTGTAGCGGGGCAAGAGACCCAGTACTTC. Its translation: CASSLRPVVAGQETQYF. The gene calls are TRBV11-3 and TRBJ2-5, with 8 bases lining up with TRBD2. J lost 2 bases, V lost 6 bases, and 14 bases had no gene match. In germline, CDR1 is SGHNT, CDR2 YENEEA. This CDR3 is 17 amino acids long.

This clonotype has just a few counts. The chain links TRBV28 to TRBJ2-7; D is uncertain. The V gene's germline CDR1 is MDHEN and CDR2 SYDVKM. Trimming removed 3 bases from V and 5 bases from J, with 11 bases in between. The CDR3 spans 13 residues. The CDR3 region is CASSLGSADEQYF. CDR3 coding DNA: TGTGCCAGCAGTTTGGGCAGCGCGGACGAGCAGTACTTC.